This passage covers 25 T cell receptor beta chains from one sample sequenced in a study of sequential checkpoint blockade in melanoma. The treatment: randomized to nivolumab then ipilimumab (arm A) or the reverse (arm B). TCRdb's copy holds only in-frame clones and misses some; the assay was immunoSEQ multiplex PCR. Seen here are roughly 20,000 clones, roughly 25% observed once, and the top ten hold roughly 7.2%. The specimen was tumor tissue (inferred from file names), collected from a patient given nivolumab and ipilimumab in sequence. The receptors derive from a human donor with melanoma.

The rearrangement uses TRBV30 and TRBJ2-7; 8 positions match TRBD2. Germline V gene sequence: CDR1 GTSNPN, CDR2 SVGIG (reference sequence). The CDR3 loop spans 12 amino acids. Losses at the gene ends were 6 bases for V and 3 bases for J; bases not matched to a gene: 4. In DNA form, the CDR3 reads TGTGCCTGTTCAACTAGCGGCTACGAGCAGTACTTC. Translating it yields CACSTSGYEQYF.

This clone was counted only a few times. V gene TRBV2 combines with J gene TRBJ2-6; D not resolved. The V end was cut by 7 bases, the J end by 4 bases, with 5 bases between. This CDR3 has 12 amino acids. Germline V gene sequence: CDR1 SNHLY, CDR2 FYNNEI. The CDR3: CASISGANVLTF. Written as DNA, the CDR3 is TGTGCCAGCATCTCCGGGGCCAACGTCCTGACTTTC.

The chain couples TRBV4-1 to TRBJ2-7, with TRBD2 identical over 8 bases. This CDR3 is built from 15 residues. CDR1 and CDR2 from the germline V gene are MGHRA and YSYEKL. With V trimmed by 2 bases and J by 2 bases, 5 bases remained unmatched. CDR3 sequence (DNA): TGCGCCAGCAGCCAACGACGGGGGGGCACCTACGAGCAGTACTTC. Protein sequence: CASSQRRGGTYEQYF.

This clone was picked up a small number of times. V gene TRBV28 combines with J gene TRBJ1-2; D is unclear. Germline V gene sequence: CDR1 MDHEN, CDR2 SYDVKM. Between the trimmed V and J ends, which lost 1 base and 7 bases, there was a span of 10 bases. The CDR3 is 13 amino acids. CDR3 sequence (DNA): TGTGCCAGCAGTTTATATATTGAGCCTGGCTACACCTTC. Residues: CASSLYIEPGYTF.

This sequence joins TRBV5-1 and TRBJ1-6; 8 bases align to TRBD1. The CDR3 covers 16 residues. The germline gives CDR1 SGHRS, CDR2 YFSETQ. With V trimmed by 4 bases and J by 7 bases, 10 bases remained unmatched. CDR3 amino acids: CASSPGSGQGNSPLHF. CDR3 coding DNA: TGCGCCAGCAGCCCCGGATCTGGACAGGGAAATTCACCCCTCCACTTT.

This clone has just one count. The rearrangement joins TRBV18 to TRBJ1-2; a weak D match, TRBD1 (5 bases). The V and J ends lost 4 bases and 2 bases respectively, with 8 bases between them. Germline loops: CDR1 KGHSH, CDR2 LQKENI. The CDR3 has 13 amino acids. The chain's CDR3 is CASSQTANYGYTF. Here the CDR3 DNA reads TGTGCCAGCTCACAGACAGCCAACTATGGCTACACCTTC.

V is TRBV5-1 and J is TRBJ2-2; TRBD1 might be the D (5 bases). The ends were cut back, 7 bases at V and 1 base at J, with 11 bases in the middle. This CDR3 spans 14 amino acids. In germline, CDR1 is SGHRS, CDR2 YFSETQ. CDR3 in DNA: TGCGCCAGCCATACGACAGTGAACACCGGGGAGCTGTTTTTT. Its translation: CASHTTVNTGELFF.

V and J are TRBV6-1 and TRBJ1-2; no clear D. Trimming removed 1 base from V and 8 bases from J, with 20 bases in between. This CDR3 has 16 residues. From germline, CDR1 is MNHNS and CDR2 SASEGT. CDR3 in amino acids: CASSEDARRSMLGYTF. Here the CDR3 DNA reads TGTGCCAGCAGTGAAGATGCGAGACGGTCAATGTTAGGCTACACCTTC.

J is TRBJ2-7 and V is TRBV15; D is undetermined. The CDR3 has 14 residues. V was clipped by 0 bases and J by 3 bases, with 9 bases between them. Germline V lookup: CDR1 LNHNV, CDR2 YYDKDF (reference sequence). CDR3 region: CATSRDRGSYEQYF. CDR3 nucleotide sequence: TGTGCCACCAGCAGAGACCGCGGCAGCTACGAGCAGTACTTC. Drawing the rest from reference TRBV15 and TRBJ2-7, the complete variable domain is DAMVIQNPRYQVTQFGKPVTLSCSQTLNHNVMYWYQQKSSQAPKLLFHYYDKDFNNEADTPDNFQSRRPNTSFCFLDIRSPGLGDTAMYLCATSRDRGSYEQYFGPGTRLTVT.

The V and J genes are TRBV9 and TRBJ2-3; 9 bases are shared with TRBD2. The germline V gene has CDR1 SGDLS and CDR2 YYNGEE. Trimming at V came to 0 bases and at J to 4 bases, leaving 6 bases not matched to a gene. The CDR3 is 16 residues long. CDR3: CASSVGREREADTQYF. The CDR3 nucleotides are TGTGCCAGCAGCGTAGGAAGAGAGCGGGAGGCAGATACGCAGTATTTT.

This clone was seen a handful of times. CDR3 sequence: CASMEGLALYNEQFF. DNA of the CDR3: TGTGCCAGCATGGAGGGACTAGCGCTCTACAATGAGCAGTTCTTC. The chain links TRBV11-3 to TRBJ2-1; 10 bases agree with TRBD2. CDR1 SGHNT and CDR2 YENEEA come from the germline V gene. The junction had 6 bases not matched to a gene; V was cut back by 7 bases and J by 3 bases. The CDR3 length is 15 residues.

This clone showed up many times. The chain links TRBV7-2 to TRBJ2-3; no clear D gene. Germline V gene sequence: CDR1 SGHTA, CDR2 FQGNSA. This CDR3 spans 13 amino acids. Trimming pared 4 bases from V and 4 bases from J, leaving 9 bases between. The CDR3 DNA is TGTGCCAGCAGCTCAACTTCTGCAGATACGCAGTATTTT. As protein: CASSSTSADTQYF. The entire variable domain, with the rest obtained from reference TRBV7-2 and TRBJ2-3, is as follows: GAGVSQSPSNKVTEKGKDVELRCDPISGHTALYWYRQSLGQGLEFLIYFQGNSAPDKSGLPSDRFSAERTGGSVSTLTIQRTQQEDSAVYLCASSSTSADTQYFGPGTRLTVL.

In nucleotides, the CDR3 is TGCGCCAGCAGCGAGCGGGAGAAAACCGGGGAGCTGTTTTTT. The encoded protein is CASSEREKTGELFF. The J gene is TRBJ2-2, the V gene TRBV5-1; 8 bases agree with TRBD2. The V and J ends lost 4 bases and 5 bases, in that order; junction bases with no gene match: 4. Germline V gene lookup returns CDR1 SGHRS and CDR2 YFSETQ. This CDR3 region has 14 residues.

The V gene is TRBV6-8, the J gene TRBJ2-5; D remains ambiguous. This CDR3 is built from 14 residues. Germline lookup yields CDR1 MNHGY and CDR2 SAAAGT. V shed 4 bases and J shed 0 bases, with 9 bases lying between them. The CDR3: CASSFGGNQETQYF. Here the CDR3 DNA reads TGTGCCAGCAGTTTCGGCGGTAACCAAGAGACCCAGTACTTC.

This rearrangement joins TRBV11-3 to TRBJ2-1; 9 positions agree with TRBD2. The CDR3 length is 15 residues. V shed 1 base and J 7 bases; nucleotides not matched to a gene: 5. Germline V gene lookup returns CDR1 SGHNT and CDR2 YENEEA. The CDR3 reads CASSLGVAGENEQFF. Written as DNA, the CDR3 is TGTGCCAGCAGCTTAGGAGTAGCGGGAGAGAATGAGCAGTTCTTC.

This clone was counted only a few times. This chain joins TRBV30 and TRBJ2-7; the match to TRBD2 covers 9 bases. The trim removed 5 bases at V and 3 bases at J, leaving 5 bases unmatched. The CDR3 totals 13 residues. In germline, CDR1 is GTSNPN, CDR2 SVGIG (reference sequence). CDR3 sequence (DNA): TGTGCCTGGGAAGAGACTAGCGGCTACGAGCAGTACTTC. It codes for CAWEETSGYEQYF.

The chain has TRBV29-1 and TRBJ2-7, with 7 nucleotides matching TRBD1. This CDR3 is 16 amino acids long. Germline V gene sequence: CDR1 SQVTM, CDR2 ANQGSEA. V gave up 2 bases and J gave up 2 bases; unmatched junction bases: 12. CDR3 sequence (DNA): TGCAGCGTTGAATGGGGGACCACAGGGGATACCTACGAGCAGTACTTC. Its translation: CSVEWGTTGDTYEQYF.

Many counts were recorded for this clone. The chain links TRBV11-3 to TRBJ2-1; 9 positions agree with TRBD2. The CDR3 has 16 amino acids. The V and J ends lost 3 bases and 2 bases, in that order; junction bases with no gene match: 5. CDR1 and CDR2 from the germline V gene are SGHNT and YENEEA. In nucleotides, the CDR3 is TGTGCCAGCAGCTTGCCTGGGACTAGCCCCTACAATGAGCAGTTCTTC. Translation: CASSLPGTSPYNEQFF. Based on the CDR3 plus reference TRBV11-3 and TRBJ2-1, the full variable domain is EAGVVQSPRYKIIEKKQPVAFWCNPISGHNTLYWYLQNLGQGPELLIRYENEEAVDDSQLPKDRFSAERLKGVDSTLKIQPAELGDSAVYLCASSLPGTSPYNEQFFGPGTRLTVL.

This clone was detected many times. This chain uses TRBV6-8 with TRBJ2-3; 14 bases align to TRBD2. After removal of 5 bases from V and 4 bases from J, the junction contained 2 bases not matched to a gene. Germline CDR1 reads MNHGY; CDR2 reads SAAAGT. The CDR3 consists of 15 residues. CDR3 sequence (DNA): TGTGCCAGCAGTGGGACTAGCGGGAGAGCAGATACGCAGTATTTT. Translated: CASSGTSGRADTQYF.

The CDR3 region has the DNA TGTGCCAGCAGACCCACTGGGGGTACTGGAAACACCATATATTTT. Its protein is CASRPTGGTGNTIYF. The gene calls are TRBV6-8 and TRBJ1-3; a possible D gene is TRBD1 (5 bases). CDR3 length equals 15 residues. V shed 6 bases and J shed 2 bases, with 14 bases lying between them. Germline V gives CDR1 MNHGY, CDR2 SAAAGT.

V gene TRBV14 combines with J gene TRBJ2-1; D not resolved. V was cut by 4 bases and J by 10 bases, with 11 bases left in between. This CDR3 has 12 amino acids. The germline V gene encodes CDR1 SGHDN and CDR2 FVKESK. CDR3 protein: CASSLEWQEQFF. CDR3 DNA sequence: TGTGCCAGCAGCCTAGAATGGCAAGAGCAGTTCTTC.

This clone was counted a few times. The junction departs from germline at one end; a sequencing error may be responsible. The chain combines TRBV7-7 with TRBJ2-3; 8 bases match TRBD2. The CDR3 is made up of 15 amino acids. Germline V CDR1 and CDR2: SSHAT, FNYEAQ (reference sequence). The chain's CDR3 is CASSLGLAGSDTQYF. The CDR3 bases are TGTGCTAGCAGCTTAGGCCTAGCGGGTTCAGATACGCAGTATTTT.

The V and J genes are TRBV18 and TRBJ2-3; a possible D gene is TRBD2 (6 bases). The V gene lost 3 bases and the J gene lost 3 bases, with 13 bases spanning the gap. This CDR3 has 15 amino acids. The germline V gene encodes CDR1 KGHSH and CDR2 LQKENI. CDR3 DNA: TGTGCCAGCTCACCTCAGGGCGGGGAGACAGATACGCAGTATTTT. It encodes CASSPQGGETDTQYF.

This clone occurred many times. In nucleotides, the CDR3 is TGTGCCAGCAGCTCGACCGGGACAGGAACTTCACCCCTCCACTTT. Residues: CASSSTGTGTSPLHF. This chain links TRBV11-3 with TRBJ1-6, with 8 positions matching TRBD1. CDR3 size: 15 residues. Germline lookup yields CDR1 SGHNT and CDR2 YENEEA. V was pared by 4 bases and J by 9 bases, with 8 bases of the junction left unmatched.

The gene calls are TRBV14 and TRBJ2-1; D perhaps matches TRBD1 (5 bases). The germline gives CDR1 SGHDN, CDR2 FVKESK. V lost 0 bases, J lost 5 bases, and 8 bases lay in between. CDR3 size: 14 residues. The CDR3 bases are TGTGCCAGCAGCCAAGATTTAGGGGACAATGAGCAGTTCTTC. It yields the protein CASSQDLGDNEQFF. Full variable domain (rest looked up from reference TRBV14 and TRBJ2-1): EAGVTQFPSHSVIEKGQTVTLRCDPISGHDNLYWYRRVMGKEIKFLLHFVKESKQDESGMPNNRFLAERTGGTYSTLKVQPAELEDSGVYFCASSQDLGDNEQFFGPGTRLTVL.